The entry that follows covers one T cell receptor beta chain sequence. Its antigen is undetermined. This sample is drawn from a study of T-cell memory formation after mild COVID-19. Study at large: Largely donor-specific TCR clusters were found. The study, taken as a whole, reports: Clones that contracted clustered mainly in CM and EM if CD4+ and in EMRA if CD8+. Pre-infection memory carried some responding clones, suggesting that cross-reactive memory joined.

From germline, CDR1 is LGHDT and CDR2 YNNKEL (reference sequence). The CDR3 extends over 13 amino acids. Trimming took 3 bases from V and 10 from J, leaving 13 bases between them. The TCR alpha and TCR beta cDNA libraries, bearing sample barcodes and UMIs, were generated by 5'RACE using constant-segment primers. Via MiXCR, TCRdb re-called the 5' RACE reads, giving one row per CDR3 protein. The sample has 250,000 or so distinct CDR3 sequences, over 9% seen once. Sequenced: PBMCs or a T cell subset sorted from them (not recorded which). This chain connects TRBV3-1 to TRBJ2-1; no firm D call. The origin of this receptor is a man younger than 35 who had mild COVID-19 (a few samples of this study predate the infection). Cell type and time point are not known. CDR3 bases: TGTGCCAGCAGCCACTCTCCCCACGGGGAGCAGTTCTTC. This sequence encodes CASSHSPHGEQFF.